Listed below are T cell receptor beta chains from one sample, sequenced in a study of regulatory T cells in long-lasting Graves disease. TCRdb passed the multiplex PCR reads through MiXCR, listing each CDR3 protein once. The table lists about 220,000 distinct CDR3 sequences, around a fifth of them singletons, with about 11% in the top ten. The sample also formed part of further work on T cells in Graves' hyperthyroidism and ophthalmopathy.

The material was peripheral blood mononuclear cells (PBMCs), obtained at new diagnosis, from a patient treated with antithyroid drugs. The receptors come from a woman in her thirties with Graves disease. CDR3s include the opening cysteine and the closing phenylalanine or tryptophan.

j_gene | v_gene | CDR3aa
TRBJ1-1 | TRBV30 | CAWGQGMNTEAFF
TRBJ2-5 | TRBV24-1 | CATSDPVREWETQYF
TRBJ1-1 | TRBV6-2/TRBV6-3 | CASKQTGRVTEAFF
TRBJ1-1 | TRBV6-1 | CASKGELGIMNTEAFF
TRBJ2-2 | TRBV7-9 | CASSLNTQNTGELFF
TRBJ2-3 | TRBV12-3/TRBV12-4 | CASSLSRREHTQYF
TRBJ2-1 | TRBV14 | CASSQAGGLYNEQFF
TRBJ1-5 | TRBV6-2/TRBV6-3 | CASSWSLGQPQHF
TRBJ1-3 | TRBV27 | CASSLLPGNTIYF
TRBJ1-5 | TRBV10-3 | CATSPGPVANQPQHF
TRBJ2-5 | TRBV28 | CASSLASGGAQYF
TRBJ1-1 | TRBV2 | CALRGQRNTEAFF
TRBJ2-1 | TRBV20-1 | CSAQSRGAYNEQFF